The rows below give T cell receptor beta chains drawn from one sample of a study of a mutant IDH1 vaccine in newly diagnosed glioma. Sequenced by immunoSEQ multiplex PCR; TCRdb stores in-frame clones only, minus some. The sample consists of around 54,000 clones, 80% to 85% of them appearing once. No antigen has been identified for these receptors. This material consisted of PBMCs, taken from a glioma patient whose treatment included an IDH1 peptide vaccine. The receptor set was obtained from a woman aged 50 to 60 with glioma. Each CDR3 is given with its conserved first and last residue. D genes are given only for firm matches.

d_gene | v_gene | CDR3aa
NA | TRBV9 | CASSVVNGGTDTQYF
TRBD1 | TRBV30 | CAWSVRTGGDAFF
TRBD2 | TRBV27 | CASSLRLAGVTYEQYF
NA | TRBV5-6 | CASSLAGRYQPQHF
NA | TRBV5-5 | CASSSFRQRTGNTIYF
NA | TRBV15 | CATSVVVGNYGYTF
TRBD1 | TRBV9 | CASSADRGLHEQYF
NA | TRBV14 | CASSQRWGLPYEQYF
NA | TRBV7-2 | CASSWTGASSGNTIYF
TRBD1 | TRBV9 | CASSVLGTGAYEQYF
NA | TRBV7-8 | CASSPDTRTDADTQYF
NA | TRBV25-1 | CASRGDASSYEQYF
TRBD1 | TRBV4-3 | CASSQGQGLGGYTF
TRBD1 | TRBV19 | CASSRDSQETQYF
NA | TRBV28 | CASSPSHYNSPLHF
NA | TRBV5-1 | CASGRTGLGYTF
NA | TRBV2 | CASKDEGPGAFF
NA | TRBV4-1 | CASSQVGRRSYNSPLHF
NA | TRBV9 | CASSVSRGGQSGELFF
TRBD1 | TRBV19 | CASPDRDRGNNQPQHF
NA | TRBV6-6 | CASSSPTRPYGYTF
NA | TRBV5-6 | CASSLVGTSYEQYF
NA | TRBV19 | CASTDSLGGELFF
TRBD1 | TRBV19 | CASSIFGRGQKGSHEQYF
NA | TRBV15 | CATSRLGNEQYF
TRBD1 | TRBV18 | CASSVGTGGETQYF
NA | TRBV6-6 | CASSYSGGPNYGYTF
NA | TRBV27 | CASSLSGWGQPQHF
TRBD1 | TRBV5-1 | CASSERQGQVGANVLTF
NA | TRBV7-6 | CASSLEGRGYEQYF
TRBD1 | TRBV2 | CASGGQGHQKLFF
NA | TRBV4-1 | CASSQGPTVSNQPQHF